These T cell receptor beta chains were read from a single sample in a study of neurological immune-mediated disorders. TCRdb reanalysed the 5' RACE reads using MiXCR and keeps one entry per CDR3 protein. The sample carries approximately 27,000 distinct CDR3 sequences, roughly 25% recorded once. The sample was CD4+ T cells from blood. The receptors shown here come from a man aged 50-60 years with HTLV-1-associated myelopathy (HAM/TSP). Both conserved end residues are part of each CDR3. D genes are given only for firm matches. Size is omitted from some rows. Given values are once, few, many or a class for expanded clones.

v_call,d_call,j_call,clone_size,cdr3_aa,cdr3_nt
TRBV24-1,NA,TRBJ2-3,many,CATSDPGHESVDTQYF,TGTGCCACCAGTGATCCCGGACACGAGTCAGTAGATACGCAGTATTTT
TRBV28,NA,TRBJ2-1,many,CASSFSPDPDNEQFF,TGTGCCAGCAGTTTCTCGCCGGACCCAGACAATGAGCAGTTCTTC
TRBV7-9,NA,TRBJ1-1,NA,CASSWTENTEAFF,TGTGCCAGCAGCTGGACAGAGAACACTGAAGCTTTCTTT
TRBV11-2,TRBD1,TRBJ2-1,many,CASSFSGQGYNEQFF,TGTGCCAGCAGCTTTAGCGGACAGGGGTACAATGAGCAGTTCTTC
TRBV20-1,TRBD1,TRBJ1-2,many,CSARETGINYGYTF,TGCAGTGCTAGAGAGACAGGGATAAACTATGGCTACACCTTC
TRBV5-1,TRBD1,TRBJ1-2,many,CASSTTGGNGYTF,TGCGCCAGCAGCACAACAGGGGGCAATGGCTACACCTTC
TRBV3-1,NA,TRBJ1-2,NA,CASSQEVSGYTF,TGTGCCAGCAGCCAAGAGGTCAGTGGCTACACCTTC
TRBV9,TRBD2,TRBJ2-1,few,CASSVLSGGSTEQFF,TGTGCCAGCAGCGTATTAAGCGGGGGGTCCACTGAGCAGTTCTTC
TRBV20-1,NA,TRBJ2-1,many,CSARELDDEQFF,TGCAGTGCTAGAGAGCTAGATGATGAGCAGTTCTTC
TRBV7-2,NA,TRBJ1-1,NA,CASSLHRQQGKGSTEAFF,TGTGCCAGCAGCCTTCATAGACAGCAGGGGAAGGGGAGCACTGAAGCTTTCTTT
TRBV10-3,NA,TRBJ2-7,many,CAISDGNREWYEQYF,TGTGCCATCAGTGACGGAAACAGGGAGTGGTACGAGCAGTACTTC
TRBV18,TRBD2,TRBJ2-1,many,CASSPGRGAYNEQFF,TGTGCCAGCTCACCGGGGCGGGGGGCCTACAATGAGCAGTTCTTC
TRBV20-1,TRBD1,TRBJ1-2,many,CSADHYLGDSNYGYTF,TGCAGTGCTGACCACTACCTGGGGGACAGTAACTATGGCTACACCTTC
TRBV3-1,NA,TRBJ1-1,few,CASSSQLNTEAFF,TGTGCCAGCAGTTCACAGTTGAACACTGAAGCTTTCTTT
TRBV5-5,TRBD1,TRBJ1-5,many,CASSPTGANSNQPQHF,TGTGCCAGCAGCCCGACAGGGGCCAATAGCAATCAGCCCCAGCATTTT
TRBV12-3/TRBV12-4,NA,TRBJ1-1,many,CASSQGAGTEAFF,TGTGCCAGCAGCCAGGGTGCAGGTACTGAAGCTTTCTTT
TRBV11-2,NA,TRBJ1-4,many,CASSWEINEKLFF,TGTGCCAGTTCTTGGGAAATTAATGAAAAACTGTTTTTT
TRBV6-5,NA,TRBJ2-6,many,CASSYRRQTLISGANVLTF,TGTGCCAGCAGTTACCGGCGACAGACTCTTATCTCTGGGGCCAACGTCCTGACTTTC
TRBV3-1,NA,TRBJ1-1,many,CASSHSVENTEAFF,TGTGCCAGCAGCCATAGTGTGGAGAACACTGAAGCTTTCTTT